This entry is about one T cell receptor beta chain. What it binds is unknown. Specified treatment: roughly ten-day PBMC culture with coronavirus spike peptide pools or control peptides (ViraFEST assay). Fresh replacement IL-2 medium substituted for half the medium on days 3 and 7. The data derive from a study of vaccination and CD4 T cells after COVID-19. Study-level background: Convalescent donors totaled six males and four females, including two who were Hispanic.

Once obtained from cultured CD4+ T cells, the DNA was sequenced using the Oncomine TCR Beta short-read assay. DNA came from CD4+ T cells after culture. TCRdb itself ran the PCR reads through MiXCR, one entry per CDR3 protein. The data hold more than 20,000 distinct CDR3 sequences, with approximately 32% observed a single time. The V segment lost 5 bases and the J segment 5 bases; nucleotides outside the gene matches: 4. Germline CDR1 reads LNHDA; CDR2 reads SQIVND (reference sequence). The CDR3 loop spans 14 amino acids. This receptor was obtained from a human donor with COVID-19. Sequenced input: cultured CD4+ T cells from blood. V is TRBV19 and J is TRBJ2-4, with TRBD1 identical over 9 bases. As DNA, the CDR3 is TGTGCCAGTAGTCCTCGACAGGGGGAAAACATTCAGTACTTC. Protein sequence: CASSPRQGENIQYF. Based on the CDR3 plus reference TRBV19 and TRBJ2-4, the full variable domain is DGGITQSPKYLFRKEGQNVTLSCEQNLNHDAMYWYRQDPGQGLRLIYYSQIVNDFQKGDIAEGYSVSREKKESFPLTVTSAQKNPTAFYLCASSPRQGENIQYFGAGTRLSVL.